Below are 23 T cell receptor beta chains sequenced from a single sample in a study of vaccination and CD4 T cells after COVID-19. The Oncomine TCR Beta short-read assay sequenced DNA from cultured CD4+ T cells. In TCRdb, the PCR reads were re-called with MiXCR into one record per CDR3 protein. Among approximately 20,000 distinct CDR3 sequences listed, just over 45% were seen once. Treatment in this sample: roughly ten-day PBMC culture with coronavirus spike peptide pools or control peptides (ViraFEST assay). For these receptors, no antigen is known. This sample comprised CD4+ T cells from blood, cultured in vitro, obtained after SARS-CoV-2 vaccination. The receptors derive from a human donor who had recovered from COVID-19.

The sample holds a few counts of this clonotype. This rearrangement joins TRBV20-1 to TRBJ1-5; 12 bases fit TRBD1. Looked up from germline, CDR1 is DFQATT and CDR2 is SNEGSKA (reference sequence). The ends lost 6 bases at V and 4 bases at J; junction bases unmatched: 7. The CDR3 is 15 amino acids. CDR3 residues: CSAQAGQGANQPQHF. CDR3 bases: TGCAGTGCCCAGGCGGGACAGGGGGCAAATCAGCCCCAGCATTTT.

The rearrangement joins TRBV6-1 to TRBJ2-3, with D uncertain. With 4 bases removed from V and 8 bases from J, the gap between germline ends came to 10 bases. There are 12 residues in the CDR3. The germline gives CDR1 MNHNS, CDR2 SASEGT. The CDR3 bases are TGTGCCAGCAGTGCCATCGGCGGTACGCAGTATTTT. It codes for CASSAIGGTQYF.

The chain employs TRBV7-6 and TRBJ1-1, with D hard to call. The CDR3 contains 15 residues. CDR1 and CDR2 (germline): SGHVS, FNYEAQ. Deletions cut 1 base from V and 1 base from J, with 10 bases between. CDR3 amino acids: CASSLGAPPNTEAFF. As DNA, the CDR3 is TGTGCCAGCAGCTTAGGGGCCCCCCCGAACACTGAAGCTTTCTTT.

The gene calls are TRBV7-3 and TRBJ2-2; TRBD2 matches 9 bases. CDR3 length: 17 amino acids. Germline CDR1 reads SGHTA; CDR2 reads FQGTGA. J was trimmed by 3 bases and V by 4 bases; bases with no gene match: 9. CDR3 sequence: CASSSQTSGYHTGELFF. The CDR3 DNA reads TGTGCCAGCAGCTCCCAGACTAGCGGCTATCACACCGGGGAGCTGTTTTTT.

The chain has TRBV6-2 or TRBV6-3 and TRBJ2-1; 8 bases are a match to TRBD2. The germline CDR1 and CDR2 sequences are MNHEY and SVGEGT. Trimming took 6 bases from V and 6 from J; bases not matched to a gene: 7. CDR3 length: 14 residues. Here the CDR3 reads CASRGAGVGNEQFF. The DNA for the CDR3 is TGTGCCAGCAGGGGAGCGGGAGTAGGCAATGAGCAGTTCTTC.

This clonotype was seen only a few times. This chain uses TRBV6-1 with TRBJ2-1; a possible D gene is TRBD2 (5 bases). CDR1 and CDR2 from the germline V gene are MNHNS and SASEGT. With 7 bases removed from V and 2 bases from J, the gap between germline ends came to 9 bases. The CDR3 has 13 residues. The CDR3 nucleotides read TGTGCCAGCATGAGGGCAACCTACAATGAGCAGTTCTTC. Translated, it gives CASMRATYNEQFF.

The CDR3 loop is CASSPAAGQNQPQHF. The CDR3 nucleotides are TGTGCCAGCAGTCCCGCGGCGGGCCAAAATCAGCCCCAGCATTTT. The chain couples TRBV12-3 or TRBV12-4 to TRBJ1-5; no definite D call. Trimming left V 5 bases short and J 4 bases short, with 15 bases between. The CDR3 totals 15 residues.

The V gene is TRBV20-1, the J gene TRBJ2-2, with D possibly being TRBD1 or TRBD2 (6 bases each). Trimming removed 2 bases at V and 4 bases at J, with 23 bases between. Per the germline V gene, CDR1 is DFQATT and CDR2 is SNEGSKA (reference sequence). The CDR3 length is 18 residues. The chain's CDR3 is CSARSPLGGGRFTGELFF. For the CDR3, the DNA is TGCAGTGCTAGATCACCCCTAGGTGGGGGGCGTTTCACCGGGGAGCTGTTTTTT.

The V call is TRBV7-9, the J call TRBJ1-5, with 10 nucleotides matching TRBD1. Germline CDR1 reads SEHNR; CDR2 reads FQNEAQ (reference sequence). V was clipped by 0 bases and J by 3 bases; unmatched bases: 5. The CDR3 runs 17 residues. The CDR3 reads CASSLALTGGLNQPQHF. The DNA for the CDR3 is TGTGCCAGCAGCTTAGCGCTGACAGGGGGCCTCAATCAGCCCCAGCATTTT.

The V and J genes are TRBV9 and TRBJ1-2; 7 positions match TRBD1. This CDR3 is built from 15 residues. Germline CDR1 SGDLS, CDR2 YYNGEE. V trimming: 4 bases; J trimming: 8 bases; junction bases outside the gene matches: 14. The CDR3 is CASSPRGQGTGGYTF. CDR3 nucleotide sequence: TGTGCCAGCAGCCCAAGGGGGCAGGGAACCGGGGGCTACACCTTC.

This clonotype has a handful of counts. V usage is TRBV20-1 and J usage is TRBJ1-3, with D possibly being TRBD1 (6 bases). The V end was cut by 1 base, the J end by 4 bases, with 11 bases between. The CDR3 length is 14 residues. Germline CDR1 and CDR2: DFQATT and SNEGSKA (reference sequence). The CDR3, as DNA: TGCAGTGCTAGAGTTGGGGGGCCCGGAAACACCATATATTTT. It is translated as CSARVGGPGNTIYF.

This clonotype was recorded once. The chain couples TRBV5-4 to TRBJ1-1; TRBD1 agrees at 10 bases. After removal of 2 bases from V and 10 bases from J, the junction contained 14 bases not matched to a gene. CDR3 length: 16 amino acids. The germline gives CDR1 SGHNT, CDR2 YYREEE (reference sequence). The CDR3 loop is CASSLPGQGSSQGAFF. The DNA of the CDR3 is TGTGCCAGCAGCTTACCGGGACAGGGGTCATCCCAGGGAGCTTTCTTT.

V gene TRBV12-3 or TRBV12-4 combines with J gene TRBJ1-1; TRBD1 might be the D (5 bases). The V gene lost 7 bases and the J gene lost 10 bases, with 19 bases spanning the gap. The CDR3 covers 13 residues. The CDR3 spells CASTRQSTSVAFF. In nucleotides, the CDR3 is TGTGCCAGCACCAGACAGAGCACGAGTGTAGCTTTCTTT.

This clonotype has a handful of counts. The chain is built from TRBV10-3 and TRBJ1-5, with TRBD1 as a possible D gene (6 bases). The CDR3 runs 12 residues. The germline V gene encodes CDR1 ENHRY and CDR2 SYGVKD. V was clipped by 10 bases and J by 3 bases, with 10 bases between them. CDR3 sequence reads: CATRTVNQPQHF. CDR3 bases: TGTGCCACGCGGACAGTCAATCAGCCCCAGCATTTT.

The chain uses TRBV6-2 or TRBV6-3 and TRBJ1-2; D might be TRBD1 (5 bases). The length of the CDR3 is 11 residues. Trimming removed 6 bases at V and 8 bases at J, with 10 bases between. Germline V CDR1 and CDR2: MNHEY, SVGEGT. CDR3 sequence (DNA): TGTGCCAGCAGGAGGGGTGGGGGCTACACCTTC. Translating it yields CASRRGGGYTF.

This clonotype came up a few times. The chain links TRBV7-9 to TRBJ2-3; D gene ambiguous. Germline CDR1 SEHNR, CDR2 FQNEAQ (reference sequence). The V gene lost 1 base and the J gene lost 2 bases, with 7 bases spanning the gap. The CDR3 totals 14 residues. CDR3 nucleotides: TGTGCCAGCAGCTTAGGACAATACACAGATACGCAGTATTTT. This translates into CASSLGQYTDTQYF.

This chain uses TRBV10-3 with TRBJ2-3; 10 bases align to TRBD1. Germline V lookup: CDR1 ENHRY, CDR2 SYGVKD. V gave up 6 bases and J gave up 2 bases; unmatched junction bases: 5. This CDR3 has 15 residues. The chain's CDR3 is CAISRTGGDTDTQYF. For the CDR3, the DNA is TGTGCCATCAGCCGGACAGGGGGTGACACAGATACGCAGTATTTT.

This chain joins TRBV29-1 and TRBJ2-5; D possibly corresponds to TRBD2 (6 bases). The V and J ends lost 1 base and 10 bases respectively, with 16 bases between them. Germline V gives CDR1 SQVTM, CDR2 ANQGSEA. The CDR3 is 13 residues long. The CDR3 bases are TGCAGCGTTGAAGGCCGGACTATAGGGTTCCAGTACTTC. Residues: CSVEGRTIGFQYF.

This clonotype was detected only a few times. This sequence joins TRBV6-2 or TRBV6-3 and TRBJ1-5; perhaps TRBD1 as D (6 bases). V was shortened by 5 bases and J by 1 base, with 9 bases between the two germline ends. Germline-derived CDR1 and CDR2 are MNHEY and SVGEGT. The CDR3 covers 14 residues. The CDR3 DNA sequence: TGTGCCAGCAGTAACGGACAGAGCAATCAGCCCCAGCATTTT. Translating it yields CASSNGQSNQPQHF.

CDR3 amino acids: CASSSGRDLRETQYF. In DNA form, the CDR3 reads TGTGCCAGCAGCTCCGGGCGGGACCTCCGGGAGACCCAGTACTTC. This chain connects TRBV11-3 to TRBJ2-5; weak D call: TRBD2 (6 bases). V gave up 4 bases and J gave up 5 bases, with 17 bases separating them. The CDR3 extends over 15 amino acids. Germline CDR1 reads SGHNT; CDR2 reads YENEEA. Using reference TRBV11-3 and TRBJ2-5 for the parts outside the CDR3, the full variable domain is EAGVVQSPRYKIIEKKQPVAFWCNPISGHNTLYWYLQNLGQGPELLIRYENEEAVDDSQLPKDRFSAERLKGVDSTLKIQPAELGDSAVYLCASSSGRDLRETQYFGPGTRLLVL.

The chain is built from TRBV12-3 or TRBV12-4 and TRBJ2-5, with 10 bases identical to TRBD1. Trimming removed 6 bases from V and 5 bases from J; junction bases left unmatched: 3. CDR3 length equals 13 residues. The CDR3 sequence: CASRTGGFETQYF. CDR3 DNA: TGTGCCAGCAGGACAGGGGGCTTCGAGACCCAGTACTTC.

The V gene is TRBV7-2, the J gene TRBJ1-2, with D perhaps TRBD1 (6 bases). V was pared by 3 bases and J by 3 bases, with 8 bases between. Germline assignment: CDR1 SGHTA and CDR2 FQGNSA. The CDR3 sequence is 13 residues long. Here the CDR3 DNA reads TGTGCCAGCAGCTTCAGGGGCTACTATGGCTACACCTTC. This translates into CASSFRGYYGYTF.

The chain joins TRBV20-1 to TRBJ2-5; 11 bases align to TRBD2. Germline CDR1 reads DFQATT; CDR2 reads SNEGSKA (reference sequence). The CDR3 has 15 residues. Trimming took 4 bases from V and 3 from J; bases not matched to a gene: 7. The CDR3 sequence: CSATGTSGVEETQYF. CDR3 in DNA: TGCAGTGCTACCGGGACTAGCGGAGTAGAAGAGACCCAGTACTTC.